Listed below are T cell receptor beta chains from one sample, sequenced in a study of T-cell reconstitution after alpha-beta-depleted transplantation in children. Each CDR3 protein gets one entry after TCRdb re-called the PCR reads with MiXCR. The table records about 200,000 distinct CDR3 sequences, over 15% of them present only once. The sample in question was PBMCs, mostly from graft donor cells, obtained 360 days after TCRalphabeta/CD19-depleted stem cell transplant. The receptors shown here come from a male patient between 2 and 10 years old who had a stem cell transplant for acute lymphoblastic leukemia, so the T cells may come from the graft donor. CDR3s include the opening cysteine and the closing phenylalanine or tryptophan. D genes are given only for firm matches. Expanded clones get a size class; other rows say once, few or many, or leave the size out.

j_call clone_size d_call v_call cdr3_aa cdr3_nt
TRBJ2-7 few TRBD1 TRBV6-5 CASSYGQGAGEQYF TGTGCCAGCAGTTATGGACAGGGGGCTGGGGAGCAGTACTTC
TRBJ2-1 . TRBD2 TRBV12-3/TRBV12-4 CASSLELGLAGGGSYNEQFF TGTGCCAGCAGTTTAGAGTTAGGACTAGCGGGAGGGGGCTCCTACAATGAGCAGTTCTTC
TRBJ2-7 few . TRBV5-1 CASSLDLEQYF TGCGCCAGCAGCTTGGATCTCGAGCAGTACTTC
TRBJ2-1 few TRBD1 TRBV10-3 CAIRQGGNEQFF TGTGCCATCCGACAGGGGGGGAATGAGCAGTTCTTC
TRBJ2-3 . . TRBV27 CASTASALPTDTQYF TGTGCCAGCACGGCTAGCGCTCTCCCCACAGATACGCAGTATTTT
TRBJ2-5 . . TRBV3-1 CASSQARDIEETQYF TGTGCCAGCAGCCAAGCACGGGACATCGAAGAGACCCAGTACTTC
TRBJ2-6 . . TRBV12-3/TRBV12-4 CASSLLGSGANVLTF TGTGCCAGCAGTTTACTAGGATCTGGGGCCAACGTCCTGACTTTC
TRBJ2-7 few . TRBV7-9 CASSASRTSYEQYF TGTGCCAGCAGCGCATCTCGGACCTCCTACGAGCAGTACTTC
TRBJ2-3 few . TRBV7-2 CASSSLADTQYF TGTGCCAGCAGCTCCCTAGCAGATACGCAGTATTTT
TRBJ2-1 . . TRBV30 CAWSVGGYEQFF TGTGCCTGGAGTGTCGGTGGCTATGAGCAGTTCTTC
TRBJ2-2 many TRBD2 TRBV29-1 CSVESGKNTGELFF TGCAGCGTTGAGAGCGGGAAAAACACCGGGGAGCTGTTTTTT
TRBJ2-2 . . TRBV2 CASSEPSAAGELFF TGTGCCAGCAGTGAGCCTAGCGCCGCCGGGGAGCTGTTTTTT
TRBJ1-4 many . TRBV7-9 CASSSAAPFGNEKLFF TGTGCCAGCAGCTCAGCCGCACCGTTTGGTAATGAAAAACTGTTTTTT
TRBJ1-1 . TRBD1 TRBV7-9 CASSLLSKRTGVTEAFF TGTGCCAGCAGCTTACTATCTAAGCGGACAGGGGTAACTGAAGCTTTCTTT
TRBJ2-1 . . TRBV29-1 CSVEGRSSYNEQFF TGCAGCGTTGAAGGGCGGAGCTCCTACAATGAGCAGTTCTTC
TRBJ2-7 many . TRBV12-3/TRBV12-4 CASSSPYEQYF TGTGCCAGCAGTTCACCTTACGAGCAGTACTTC
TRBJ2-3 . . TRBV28 CASSLSAKKRVDTQYF TGTGCCAGCAGTTTATCGGCCAAGAAACGGGTAGATACGCAGTATTTT
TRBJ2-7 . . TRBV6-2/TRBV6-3 CASSISGGRSYEQYF TGTGCCAGCAGCATCAGCGGAGGCCGCTCCTACGAGCAGTACTTC